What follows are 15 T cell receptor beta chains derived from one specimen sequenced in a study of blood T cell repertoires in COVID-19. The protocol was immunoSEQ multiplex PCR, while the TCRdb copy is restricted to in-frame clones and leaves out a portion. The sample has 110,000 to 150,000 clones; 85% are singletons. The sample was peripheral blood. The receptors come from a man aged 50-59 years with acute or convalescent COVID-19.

The CDR3 spells CASGLEGQGRGNQPQHF. In nucleotides, the CDR3 is TGTGCTAGTGGCCTCGAAGGACAGGGGAGAGGCAATCAGCCCCAGCATTTT. The gene calls are TRBV12-5 and TRBJ1-5; 9 bases match TRBD1. This CDR3 has 17 residues. After removal of 6 bases from V and 2 bases from J, the junction contained 11 bases not matched to a gene. The V gene's germline CDR1 is LGHNT and CDR2 FRNRAP.

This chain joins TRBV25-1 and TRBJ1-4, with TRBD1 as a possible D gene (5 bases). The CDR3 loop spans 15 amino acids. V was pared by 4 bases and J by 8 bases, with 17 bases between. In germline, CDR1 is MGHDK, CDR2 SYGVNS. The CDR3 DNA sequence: TGTGCCAGCAGTGCCCCAGGCAGGGTAGGGGAAAAACTGTTTTTT. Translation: CASSAPGRVGEKLFF.

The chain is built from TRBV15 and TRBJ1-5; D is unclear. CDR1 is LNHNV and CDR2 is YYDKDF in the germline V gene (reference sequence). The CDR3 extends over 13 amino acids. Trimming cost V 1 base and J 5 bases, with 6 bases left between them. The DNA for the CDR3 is TGTGCCACCAGCAGAGGGAGAGATCAGCCCCAGCATTTT. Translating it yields CATSRGRDQPQHF.

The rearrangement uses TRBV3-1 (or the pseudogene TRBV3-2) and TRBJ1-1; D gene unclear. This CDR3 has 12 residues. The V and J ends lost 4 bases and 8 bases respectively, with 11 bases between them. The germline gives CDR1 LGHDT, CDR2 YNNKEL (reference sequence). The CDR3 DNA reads TGTGCCAGCAGCCCCCGGAACAGCGAAGCTTTCTTT. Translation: CASSPRNSEAFF.

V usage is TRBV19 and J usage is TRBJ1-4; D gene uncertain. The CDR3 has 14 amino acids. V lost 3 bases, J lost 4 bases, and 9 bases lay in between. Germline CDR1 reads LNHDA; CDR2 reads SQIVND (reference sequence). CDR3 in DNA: TGTGCCAGTAGTATCTCTCACATTAATGAAAAACTGTTTTTT. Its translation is CASSISHINEKLFF.

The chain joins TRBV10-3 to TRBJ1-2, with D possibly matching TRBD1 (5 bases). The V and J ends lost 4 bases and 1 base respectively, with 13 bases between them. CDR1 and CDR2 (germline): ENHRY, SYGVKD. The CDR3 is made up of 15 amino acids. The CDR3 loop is CAISAPGRGNYGYTF. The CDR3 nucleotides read TGTGCCATCAGTGCACCCGGGAGGGGTAACTATGGCTACACCTTC.

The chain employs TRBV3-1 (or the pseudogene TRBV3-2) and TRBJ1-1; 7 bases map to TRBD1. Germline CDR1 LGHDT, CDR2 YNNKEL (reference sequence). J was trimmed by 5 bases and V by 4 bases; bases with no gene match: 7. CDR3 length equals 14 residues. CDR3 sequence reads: CASSLGQWGTEAFF. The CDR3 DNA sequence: TGTGCCAGCAGCCTGGGACAGTGGGGGACTGAAGCTTTCTTT.

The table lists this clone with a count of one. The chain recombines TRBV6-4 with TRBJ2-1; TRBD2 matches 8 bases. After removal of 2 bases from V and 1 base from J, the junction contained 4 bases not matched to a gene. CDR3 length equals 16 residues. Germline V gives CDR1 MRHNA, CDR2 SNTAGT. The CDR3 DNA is TGTGCCAGCAGTGACGATGGCGGGAGGTCCTACAATGAGCAGTTCTTC. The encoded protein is CASSDDGGRSYNEQFF.

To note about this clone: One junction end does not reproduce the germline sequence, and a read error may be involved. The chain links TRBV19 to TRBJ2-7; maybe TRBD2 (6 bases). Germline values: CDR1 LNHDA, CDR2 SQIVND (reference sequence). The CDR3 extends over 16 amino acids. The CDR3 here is CVSSIDAGGFSYEQYF. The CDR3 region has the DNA TGTGTCAGTAGTATAGATGCTGGAGGGTTTTCCTACGAGCAGTACTTC.

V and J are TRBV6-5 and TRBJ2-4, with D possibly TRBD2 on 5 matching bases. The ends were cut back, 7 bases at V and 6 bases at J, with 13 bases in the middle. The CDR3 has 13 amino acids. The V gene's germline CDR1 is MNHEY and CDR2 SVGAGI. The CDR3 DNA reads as TGTGCCAGCATATCGCTAGCCGCAAACATTCAGTACTTC. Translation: CASISLAANIQYF.

CDR3 coding DNA: TGTGCCACCAGCAGAGCGGGGGAGGGAGAAAAACTGTTTTTT. It codes for CATSRAGEGEKLFF. The genes are TRBV15 and TRBJ1-4, with a tentative D call TRBD1 (5 bases). Trimming removed 1 base from V and 8 bases from J, with 11 bases in between. The CDR3 covers 14 residues. Germline lookup yields CDR1 LNHNV and CDR2 YYDKDF (reference sequence).

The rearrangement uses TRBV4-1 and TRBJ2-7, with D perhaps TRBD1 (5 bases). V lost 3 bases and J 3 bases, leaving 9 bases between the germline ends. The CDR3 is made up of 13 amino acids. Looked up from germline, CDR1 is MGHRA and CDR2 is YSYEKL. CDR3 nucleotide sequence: TGCGCCAGCAGCCATCATGACAGCTACGAGCAGTACTTC. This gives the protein CASSHHDSYEQYF.

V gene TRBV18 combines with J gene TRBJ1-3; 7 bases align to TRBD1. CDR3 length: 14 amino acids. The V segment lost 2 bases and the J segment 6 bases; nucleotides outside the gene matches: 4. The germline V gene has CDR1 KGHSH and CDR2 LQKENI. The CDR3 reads CASSPDRVENTIYF. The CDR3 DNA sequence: TGTGCCAGCTCACCAGACAGGGTGGAAAACACCATATATTTT. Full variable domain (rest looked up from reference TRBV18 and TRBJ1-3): NAGVMQNPRHLVRRRGQEARLRCSPMKGHSHVYWYRQLPEEGLKFMVYLQKENIIDESGMPKERFSAEFPKEGPSILRIQQVVRGDSAAYFCASSPDRVENTIYFGEGSWLTVV.

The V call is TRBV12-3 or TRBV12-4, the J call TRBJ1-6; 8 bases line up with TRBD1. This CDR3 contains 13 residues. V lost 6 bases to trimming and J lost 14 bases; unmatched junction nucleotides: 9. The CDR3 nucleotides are TGTGCCAGCAGGAAAGGACAGGGCCTCGCCCTCCACTTT. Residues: CASRKGQGLALHF.

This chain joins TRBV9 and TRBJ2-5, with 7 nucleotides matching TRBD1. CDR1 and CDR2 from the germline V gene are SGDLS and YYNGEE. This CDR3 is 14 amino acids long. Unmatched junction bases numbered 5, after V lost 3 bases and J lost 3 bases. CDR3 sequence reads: CASSAPGTEETQYF. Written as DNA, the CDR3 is TGTGCCAGCAGCGCTCCCGGGACAGAAGAGACCCAGTACTTC.